A single sample gave rise to the 20 T cell receptor beta chains below, sequenced in a study of T cells in Graves' hyperthyroidism and ophthalmopathy. TCR beta CDR3 regions were amplified from RNA transcripts. The HTBI primer set drove a first-round RT-PCR of the TCR CDR3. From the multiplex PCR reads, TCRdb called clonotypes with MiXCR, one entry per CDR3 protein. Among 100,000 to 130,000 distinct CDR3 sequences listed, more than 15% were seen once. Sequencing input: blood. These TCRs come from a woman between 50 and 59 years old with Graves' hyperthyroidism.

In its sample, this clonotype was seen a few times. A much larger clone is a single base away; this may be a read error. The chain carries TRBV12-3 or TRBV12-4 and TRBJ1-3; D is uncertain. The CDR3 is made up of 13 amino acids. The CDR3 DNA follows: TGTGCCAGCAGTTTCAGCTCTGGAAACACCTTATATTTT. It translates to CASSFSSGNTLYF.

The chain employs TRBV30 and TRBJ2-7; TRBD1 matches at 7 bases. CDR3 length: 11 residues. Germline V CDR1 and CDR2: GTSNPN, SVGIG (reference sequence). The V segment lost 6 bases and the J segment 6 bases; nucleotides outside the gene matches: 5. CDR3 region: CACTGEGEQYF. The CDR3 DNA reads as TGTGCCTGTACAGGGGAAGGCGAGCAGTACTTC.

This clonotype was counted at least ten times. V is TRBV30 and J is TRBJ2-1; D ambiguous. From germline, CDR1 is GTSNPN and CDR2 SVGIG (reference sequence). Trimming removed 0 bases from V and 6 bases from J, with 9 bases in between. The CDR3 spans 13 residues. CDR3 sequence (DNA): TGTGCCTGGAGTGTAGAAGGGCGCAATGAGCAGTTCTTC. Translating it yields CAWSVEGRNEQFF.

This clonotype was seen ten or more times. V gene TRBV12-3 or TRBV12-4 combines with J gene TRBJ1-5; D unclear. CDR3 size: 15 residues. Trimming stripped 3 bases from V and 0 bases from J, with 9 bases between. DNA of the CDR3: TGTGCCAGCAGTTTGCACCCCACTAGCAATCAGCCCCAGCATTTT. Translating it yields CASSLHPTSNQPQHF.

This clonotype was detected ten times or more. The chain combines TRBV28 with TRBJ2-5; TRBD2 agrees at 13 bases. The CDR3 runs to 18 residues. From germline, CDR1 is MDHEN and CDR2 SYDVKM. V lost 2 bases to trimming and J lost 5 bases; unmatched junction nucleotides: 11. In nucleotides, the CDR3 is TGTGCCAGCAGTTTACGGCCCACTAGCGGGAGGGATTACGAGACCCAGTACTTC. Residues: CASSLRPTSGRDYETQYF. The whole variable domain, filled in from reference TRBV28 and TRBJ2-5, reads DVKVTQSSRYLVKRTGEKVFLECVQDMDHENMFWYRQDPGLGLRLIYFSYDVKMKEKGDIPEGYSVSREKKERFSLILESASTNQTSMYLCASSLRPTSGRDYETQYFGPGTRLLVL.

This clonotype was counted at least ten times. The J gene is TRBJ1-3, the V gene TRBV11-2; tentative D call: TRBD1 (5 bases). V lost 4 bases, J lost 4 bases, and 20 bases lay in between. Germline CDR1 and CDR2: SGHAT and FQNNGV. The length of the CDR3 is 17 residues. CDR3: CASSSGGTPLAGNTIYF. CDR3 nucleotides: TGTGCCAGCAGCTCCGGAGGGACTCCTTTAGCCGGAAACACCATATATTTT.

The table lists this clonotype with many counts. The chain employs TRBV28 and TRBJ2-7, with D possibly being TRBD2 (6 bases). In germline, CDR1 is MDHEN, CDR2 SYDVKM. V was trimmed by 6 bases and J by 4 bases, leaving 16 bases between them. CDR3 length: 14 amino acids. This CDR3 is CASSVSGPPYEQYF. Written as DNA, the CDR3 is TGTGCCAGCAGCGTGAGCGGGCCTCCTTACGAGCAGTACTTC.

This clonotype was seen more than once but under ten times. The rearrangement uses TRBV9 and TRBJ2-1; 11 nucleotides align to TRBD1. Germline assignment: CDR1 SGDLS and CDR2 YYNGEE. The CDR3 loop spans 14 amino acids. V lost 5 bases, J lost 2 bases, and 0 bases stayed unmatched. The CDR3 reads CASRGQGAYNEQFF. The CDR3 nucleotides are TGTGCCAGCAGGGGACAGGGGGCCTACAATGAGCAGTTCTTC.

This clonotype was seen only a few times. Being one base from a much bigger clone, this may be a read error. The chain carries TRBV2 and TRBJ2-7; D not resolved. V was cut by 3 bases and J by 0 bases, with 15 bases left in between. CDR1 SNHLY and CDR2 FYNNEI come from the germline V gene. This CDR3 spans 16 amino acids. CDR3 sequence reads: CASSDTLSATSYEQYF. The CDR3 nucleotides read TGTGCCAGCAGTGATACATTAAGTGCCACCTCCTACGAGCAGTACTTC. The variable domain in full, with the rest retrieved from reference TRBV2 and TRBJ2-7, is EPEVTQTPSHQVTQMGQEVILRCVPISNHLYFYWYRQILGQKVEFLVSFYNNEISEKSEIFDDQFSVERPDGSNFTLKIRSTKLEDSAMYFCASSDTLSATSYEQYFGPGTRLTVT.

This clonotype has at least ten counts. CDR3 DNA: TGTGCCAGCAGTCCAAACCGGGCCGAGAAGACCCAGTACTTC. The encoded protein is CASSPNRAEKTQYF. The rearrangement links TRBV6-1 to TRBJ2-5; D not resolved. The V end lost 5 bases, the J end lost 6 bases, and 16 bases lay between the germline ends. The CDR3 is 14 residues long. The germline gives CDR1 MNHNS, CDR2 SASEGT.

The table lists this clonotype with many counts. V usage is TRBV12-3 or TRBV12-4 and J usage is TRBJ2-3; a weak D match, TRBD2 (6 bases). V lost 6 bases and J 6 bases, leaving 19 bases between the germline ends. CDR3 length equals 15 residues. The CDR3 loop reads CASRRTGVGIDTQYF. The DNA of the CDR3 is TGTGCCAGCAGAAGAACGGGAGTTGGGATTGATACGCAGTATTTT.

The chain joins TRBV20-1 to TRBJ1-2, with D maybe TRBD1 (6 bases). The CDR3 sequence is 11 residues long. V lost 5 bases and J lost 7, with 11 bases in between. Germline CDR1 DFQATT, CDR2 SNEGSKA (reference sequence). The CDR3 sequence: CSAGQTGGYTF. The CDR3 DNA follows: TGCAGTGCTGGGCAGACAGGTGGCTACACCTTC.

The CDR3 coding sequence is TGTGCCAGCAGCCAAGGAATCCTAGGACTAGCGGAAGAGACCCAGTACTTC. Translation: CASSQGILGLAEETQYF. The chain employs TRBV3-1 and TRBJ2-5; 10 bases match TRBD2. After removal of 1 base from V and 3 bases from J, the junction contained 8 bases not matched to a gene. Germline V lookup: CDR1 LGHDT, CDR2 YNNKEL (reference sequence). This CDR3 has 17 amino acids.

This clonotype was observed at least ten times. J is TRBJ1-1 and V is TRBV7-2; D call uncertain. Germline CDR1 SGHTA, CDR2 FQGNSA. The CDR3 consists of 11 residues. Trimming removed 5 bases from V and 3 bases from J, with 4 bases in between. The CDR3 is CASSAHTEAFF. Written as DNA, the CDR3 is TGTGCCAGCAGCGCGCACACTGAAGCTTTCTTT.

This clonotype was picked up many times. This chain uses TRBV9 with TRBJ2-5; 8 bases agree with TRBD2. The V gene's germline CDR1 is SGDLS and CDR2 YYNGEE. This CDR3 spans 15 amino acids. The trim removed 3 bases at V and 5 bases at J, leaving 9 bases unmatched. The CDR3 protein is CASSASGRTWETQYF. The CDR3 DNA follows: TGTGCCAGCAGCGCGAGCGGGAGAACGTGGGAGACCCAGTACTTC.

This clonotype was seen many times. This chain joins TRBV30 and TRBJ2-5; the D call may be TRBD1 or TRBD2 (5 bases each). V was shortened by 0 bases and J by 1 base, with 12 bases between the two germline ends. This CDR3 is built from 15 residues. Germline V gene lookup returns CDR1 GTSNPN and CDR2 SVGIG (reference sequence). CDR3 sequence: CAWSVGLGGQETQYF. The CDR3 DNA reads TGTGCCTGGAGTGTCGGACTTGGGGGCCAAGAGACCCAGTACTTC. Using reference TRBV30 and TRBJ2-5 for the parts outside the CDR3, the full variable domain is SQTIHQWPATLVQPVGSPLSLECTVEGTSNPNLYWYRQAAGRGLQLLFYSVGIGQISSEVPQNLSASRPQDRQFILSSKKLLLSDSGFYLCAWSVGLGGQETQYFGPGTRLLVL.

This clonotype was found many times. This chain uses TRBV7-9 with TRBJ1-6; no clear D gene. Germline V lookup: CDR1 SEHNR, CDR2 FQNEAQ (reference sequence). Trimming removed 4 bases at V and 4 bases at J, with 8 bases between. The CDR3 runs to 14 residues. CDR3 amino acids: CASSSEQYNSPLHF. CDR3 nucleotide sequence: TGTGCCAGCAGCTCCGAGCAGTATAATTCACCCCTCCACTTT.

The chain recombines TRBV7-2 with TRBJ1-2; a possible D gene is TRBD1 (6 bases). The CDR3 has 17 residues. Germline V gene data show CDR1 as SGHTA and CDR2 as FQGNSA. V was shortened by 2 bases and J by 6 bases, with 22 bases between the two germline ends. The CDR3 spells CASSLTWVGGGWDGYTF. CDR3 sequence (DNA): TGTGCCAGCAGCTTAACATGGGTCGGAGGGGGATGGGATGGCTACACCTTC.

The table lists this clonotype with many counts. V usage is TRBV10-3 and J usage is TRBJ1-2; 10 bases agree with TRBD1. This CDR3 contains 14 residues. J gave up 5 bases and V 7 bases, and 7 bases lay outside the gene matches. Germline values: CDR1 ENHRY, CDR2 SYGVKD. This CDR3 is CAIKGTGEWYGYTF. The CDR3 nucleotides read TGTGCCATCAAAGGGACAGGGGAATGGTATGGCTACACCTTC.

The chain recombines TRBV2 with TRBJ2-7; no reliable D call. The length of the CDR3 is 14 residues. The germline V gene encodes CDR1 SNHLY and CDR2 FYNNEI. Trimming left V 6 bases short and J 6 bases short, with 18 bases between. The chain's CDR3 is CASSLERQASEQYF. The DNA of the CDR3 is TGTGCCAGCAGCTTAGAACGCCAGGCTAGCGAGCAGTACTTC.